The sequence of this TCR beta chain was determined in a study of OX40 agonist ivuxolimab in advanced cancers. Whole-study context: The dose-escalation cohort had hepatocellular carcinoma, melanoma, renal cell or head and neck cancer. A male proportion of over 75% was recorded, with mean age roughly 60 years and range roughly 23 to 79.

Enrollment shut out patients with autoimmune disease history or systemic immunosuppression. Blood was sampled at baseline, cycle 4 day 1, and cycle 7 day 1. This CDR3 spans 14 amino acids. Germline CDR1 and CDR2: SEHNR and FQNEAQ (reference sequence). Sequenced by immunoSEQ multiplex PCR; TCRdb stores in-frame clones only, minus some. The table includes 9,800 or so clones, around 89% detected once. The source was CD4+ or CD8+ T cells sorted from blood, collected in a trial of the OX40 agonist ivuxolimab. This TCR derives from an adult with an advanced solid tumor such as melanoma, head and neck, liver or kidney cancer. The chain is built from TRBV7-9 and TRBJ2-5; 7 bases align to TRBD1. The end of the DNA is better explained by TRBJ2-7, so the J call may be wrong. The CDR3, as DNA: TGTGCCAGCAGCCCGGGACAGAGCTCCTACGAGCAGTACTTC. Amino acids: CASSPGQSSYEQYF.